The sequence of this TCR beta chain was determined in a study of T cell responses to AZD1222 COVID-19 vaccine. General observations from the study: Close to half of spike-specific TCRs reportedly recognize unmutated variant regions. Spike-specific TCR breadth and depth went up after people got two AZD1222 doses. The CD4 TCRs associated with vaccination extended across spike and predominated at 160-218 and 743-854.

The CDR3 sequence is 12 residues long. Germline V gene data show CDR1 as LNHDA and CDR2 as SQIVND (reference sequence). V lost 7 bases and J 7 bases, leaving 11 bases between the germline ends. Comment on this clone: Its specificity is not known.

The table came from immunoSEQ multiplex PCR; TCRdb's copy has only in-frame clones and leaves some out. The sample shows about 100,000 clones, approximately 90% of them seen only once. The origin of this receptor is an adult in good health. The rearrangement uses TRBV19 and TRBJ1-5; D is ambiguous. This sample comprised peripheral blood, obtained on day 0 of AZD1222 vaccination. The chain's CDR3 is CASNEGEQPQHF. The DNA of the CDR3 is TGTGCCAGTAACGAGGGAGAGCAGCCCCAGCATTTT.